Sequencing of this T cell receptor beta chain was carried out in a study of tumor-infiltrating lymphocytes in primary liver carcinoma. The CDR3 runs to 13 residues. Germline V gene data show CDR1 as LGHNA and CDR2 as YSLEER. Comment on this clonotype: A read error may account for a junction end that differs from germline.

With a constant-region primer, TCR beta cDNA was made from 450 to 650 ng of total RNA. Slightly modified ARM-PCR served as the procedure for the TCR beta libraries. These libraries came from three rounds of nested multiplex PCR. Both of the initial two PCR rounds ran for roughly 11 cycles and employed TRBV1-TRBV30 forward primers alongside a C-beta reverse primer. TCRdb independently ran MiXCR on the multiplex PCR reads; one entry per CDR3 protein. The table records about 190,000 distinct CDR3 sequences, around four fifths of them present only once. The tissue used was unsorted bulk material of about 19-33 mg. RNA and DNA were co-extracted from it with the AllPrep DNA/RNA mini kit.

This sequence originates from a man aged 40-50 years with primary liver carcinoma and hepatitis B virus infection. The sequencing input was tumor tissue from primary liver carcinoma. The genes are TRBV4-3 and TRBJ2-3; D might be TRBD2 (7 bases). For the CDR3, the DNA is TGCGTCAGCAGCCAAGGGGAGGGGGGTAAGCAGTATTTT. It yields the protein CVSSQGEGGKQYF.